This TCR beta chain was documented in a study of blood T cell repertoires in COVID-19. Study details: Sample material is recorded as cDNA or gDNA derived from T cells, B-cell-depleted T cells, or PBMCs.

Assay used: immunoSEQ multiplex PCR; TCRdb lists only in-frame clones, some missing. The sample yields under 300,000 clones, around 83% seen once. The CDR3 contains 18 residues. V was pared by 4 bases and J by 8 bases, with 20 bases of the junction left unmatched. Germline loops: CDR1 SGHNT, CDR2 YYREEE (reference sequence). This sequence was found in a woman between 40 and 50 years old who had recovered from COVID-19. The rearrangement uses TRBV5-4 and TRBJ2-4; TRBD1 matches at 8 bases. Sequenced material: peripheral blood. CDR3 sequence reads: CASSRAGAGGSGSDIQYF. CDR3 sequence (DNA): TGTGCCAGCAGCAGGGCCGGGGCAGGGGGCTCGGGGTCGGACATTCAGTACTTC.